This T cell receptor (beta chain) is from a study of early T cells in non-severe SARS-CoV-2 infection. Looking at the study overall: The input, bulk RNA from unsorted whole blood, was sequenced, and chains were unpaired. Study findings and constraints: A preference for anti-spike CD8 responses marked VDJdb matching, which missed private and CD4 specificities.

Worth noting for this clonotype: Its target is not known.

The CDR3 totals 12 residues. The V and J ends lost 2 bases and 3 bases respectively, with 5 bases between them. The germline V gene has CDR1 MNHEY and CDR2 SVGEGT. Each cDNA molecule carried a unique molecular identifier. From the 5' RACE reads, TCRdb called clonotypes with MiXCR, one entry per CDR3 protein. The sample gives under 35,000 distinct CDR3 sequences, roughly 5.2% of which show up once; about 20% is in the top ten. This receptor was taken from an adult who was a healthcare worker with PCR-confirmed SARS-CoV-2 infection or an uninfected control (not recorded which). The J gene is TRBJ2-7, the V gene TRBV6-2 or TRBV6-3, with no clear D. The sample consisted of whole blood. The CDR3 protein is CASSYEFYEQYF. The DNA for the CDR3 is TGTGCCAGCAGTTACGAGTTCTACGAGCAGTACTTC.